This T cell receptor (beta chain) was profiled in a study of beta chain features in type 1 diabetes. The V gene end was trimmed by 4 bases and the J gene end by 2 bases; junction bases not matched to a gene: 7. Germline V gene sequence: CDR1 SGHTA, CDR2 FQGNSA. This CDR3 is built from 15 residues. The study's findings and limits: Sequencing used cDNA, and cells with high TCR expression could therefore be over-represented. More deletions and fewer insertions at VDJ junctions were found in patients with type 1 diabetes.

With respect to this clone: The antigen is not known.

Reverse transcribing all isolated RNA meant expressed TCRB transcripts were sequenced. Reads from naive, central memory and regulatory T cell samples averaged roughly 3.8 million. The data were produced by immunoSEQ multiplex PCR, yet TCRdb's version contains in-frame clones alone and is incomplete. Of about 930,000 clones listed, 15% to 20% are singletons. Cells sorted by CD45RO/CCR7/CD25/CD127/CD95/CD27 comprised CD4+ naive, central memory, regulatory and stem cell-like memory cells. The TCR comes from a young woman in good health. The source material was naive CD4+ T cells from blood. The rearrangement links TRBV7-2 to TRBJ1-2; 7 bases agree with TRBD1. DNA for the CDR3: TGTGCCAGCAGCTGGTCGACAGGGATCAACTATGGCTACACCTTC. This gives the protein CASSWSTGINYGYTF.